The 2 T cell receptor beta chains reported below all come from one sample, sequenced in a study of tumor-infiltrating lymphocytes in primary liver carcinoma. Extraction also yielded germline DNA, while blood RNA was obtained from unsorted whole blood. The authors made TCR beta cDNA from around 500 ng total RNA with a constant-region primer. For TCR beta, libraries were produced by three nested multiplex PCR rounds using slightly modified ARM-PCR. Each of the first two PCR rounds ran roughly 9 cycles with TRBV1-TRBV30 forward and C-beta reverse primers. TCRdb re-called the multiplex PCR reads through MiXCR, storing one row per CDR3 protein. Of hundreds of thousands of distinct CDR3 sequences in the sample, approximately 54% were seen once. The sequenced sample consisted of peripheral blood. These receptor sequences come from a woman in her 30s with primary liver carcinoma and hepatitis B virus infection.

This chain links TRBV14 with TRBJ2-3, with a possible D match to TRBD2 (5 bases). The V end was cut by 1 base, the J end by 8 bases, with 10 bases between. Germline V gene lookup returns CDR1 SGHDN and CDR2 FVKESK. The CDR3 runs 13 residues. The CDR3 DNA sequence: TGTGCCAGCAGCCAAGTTGGAGAGGGTACGCAGTATTTT. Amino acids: CASSQVGEGTQYF.

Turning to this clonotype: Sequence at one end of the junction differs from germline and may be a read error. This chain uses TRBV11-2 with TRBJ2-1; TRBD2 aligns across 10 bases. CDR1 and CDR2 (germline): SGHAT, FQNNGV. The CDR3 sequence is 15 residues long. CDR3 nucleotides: TGTGTCAGCAGCACGACAAGCGGGAGGGGAAATGAGCAGTTCTTC. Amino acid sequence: CVSSTTSGRGNEQFF.